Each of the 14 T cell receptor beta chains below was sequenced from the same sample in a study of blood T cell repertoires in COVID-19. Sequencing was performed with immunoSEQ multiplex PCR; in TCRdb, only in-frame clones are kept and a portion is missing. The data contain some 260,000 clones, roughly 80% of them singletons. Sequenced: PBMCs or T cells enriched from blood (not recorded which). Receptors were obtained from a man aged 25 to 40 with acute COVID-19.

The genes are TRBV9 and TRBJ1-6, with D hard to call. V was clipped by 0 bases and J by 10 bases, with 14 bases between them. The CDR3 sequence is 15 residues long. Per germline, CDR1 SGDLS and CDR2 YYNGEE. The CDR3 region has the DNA TGTGCCAGCAGCGTAGGACTAAGCGTTGACTCACCCCTCCACTTT. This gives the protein CASSVGLSVDSPLHF.

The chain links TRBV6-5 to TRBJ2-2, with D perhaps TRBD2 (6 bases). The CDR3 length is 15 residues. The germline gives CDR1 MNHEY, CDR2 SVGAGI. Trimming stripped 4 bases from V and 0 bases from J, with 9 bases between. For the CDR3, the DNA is TGTGCCAGCAGTTCGGGCGGGACGAACACCGGGGAGCTGTTTTTT. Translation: CASSSGGTNTGELFF.

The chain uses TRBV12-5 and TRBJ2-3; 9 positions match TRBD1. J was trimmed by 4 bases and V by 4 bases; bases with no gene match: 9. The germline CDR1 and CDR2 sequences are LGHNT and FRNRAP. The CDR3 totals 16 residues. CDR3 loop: CASGSGQGNGADTQYF. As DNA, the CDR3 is TGTGCTAGTGGTTCTGGACAGGGGAACGGGGCAGATACGCAGTATTTT.

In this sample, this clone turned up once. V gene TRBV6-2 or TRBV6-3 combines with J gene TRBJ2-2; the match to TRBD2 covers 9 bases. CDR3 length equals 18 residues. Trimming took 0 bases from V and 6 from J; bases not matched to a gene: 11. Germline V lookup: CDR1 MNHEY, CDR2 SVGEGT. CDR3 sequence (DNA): TGTGCCAGCAGTTACTCCCGGCGGACTAGCGCTCTCCCCGGGGAGCTGTTTTTT. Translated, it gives CASSYSRRTSALPGELFF.

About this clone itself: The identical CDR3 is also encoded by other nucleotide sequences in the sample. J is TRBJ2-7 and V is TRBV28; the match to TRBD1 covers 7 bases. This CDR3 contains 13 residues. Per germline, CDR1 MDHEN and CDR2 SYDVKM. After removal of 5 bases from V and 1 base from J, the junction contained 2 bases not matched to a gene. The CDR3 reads CASSLTGSYEQYV. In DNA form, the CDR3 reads TGTGCCAGCAGTCTGACAGGGTCCTACGAGCAGTACGTC.

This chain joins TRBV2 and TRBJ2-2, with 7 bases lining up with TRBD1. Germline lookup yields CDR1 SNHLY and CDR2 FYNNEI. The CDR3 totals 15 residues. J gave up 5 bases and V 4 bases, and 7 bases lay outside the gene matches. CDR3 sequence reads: CASSVAGGGTGELFF. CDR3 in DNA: TGTGCCAGCAGTGTCGCAGGGGGTGGGACCGGGGAGCTGTTTTTT.

Here the CDR3 reads CASSPIGGYNEQFF. CDR3 DNA: TGTGCCAGTAGTCCAATCGGGGGATATAATGAGCAGTTCTTC. The gene calls are TRBV19 and TRBJ2-1; D perhaps matches TRBD2 (6 bases). Germline CDR1 and CDR2: LNHDA and SQIVND (reference sequence). The CDR3 sequence is 14 residues long. The ends were cut back, 5 bases at V and 7 bases at J, with 15 bases in the middle.

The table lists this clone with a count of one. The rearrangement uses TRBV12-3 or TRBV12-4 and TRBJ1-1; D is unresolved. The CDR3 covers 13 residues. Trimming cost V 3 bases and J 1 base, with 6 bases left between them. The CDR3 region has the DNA TGTGCCAGCAGTTTTTCAGGGAACACTGAAGCTTTCTTT. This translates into CASSFSGNTEAFF.

Here the CDR3 reads CASSSVFSNQPQHF. The DNA of the CDR3 is TGTGCCAGCAGTTCGGTGTTTAGCAATCAGCCCCAGCATTTT. J is TRBJ1-5 and V is TRBV6-2 or TRBV6-3; D uncertain. Germline CDR1 is MNHEY and CDR2 is SVGEGT. This CDR3 region has 14 residues. Trimming shortened V by 4 bases and J by 0 bases, and 7 bases separated the two germline ends.

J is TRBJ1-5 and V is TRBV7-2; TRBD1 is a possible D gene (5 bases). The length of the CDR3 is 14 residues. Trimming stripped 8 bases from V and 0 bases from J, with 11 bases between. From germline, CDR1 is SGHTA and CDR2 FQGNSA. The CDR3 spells CASSRVGSNQPQHF. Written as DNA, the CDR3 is TGTGCCAGCTCCAGGGTGGGTAGCAATCAGCCCCAGCATTTT.

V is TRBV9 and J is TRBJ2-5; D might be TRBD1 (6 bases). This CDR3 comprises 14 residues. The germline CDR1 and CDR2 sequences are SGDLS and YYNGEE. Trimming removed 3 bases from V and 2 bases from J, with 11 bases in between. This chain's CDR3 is CASSAQGGQETQYF. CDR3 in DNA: TGTGCCAGCAGCGCCCAAGGGGGACAAGAGACCCAGTACTTC.

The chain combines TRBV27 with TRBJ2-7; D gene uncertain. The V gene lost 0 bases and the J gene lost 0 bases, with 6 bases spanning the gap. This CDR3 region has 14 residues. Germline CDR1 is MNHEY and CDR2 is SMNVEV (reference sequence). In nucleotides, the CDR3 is TGTGCCAGCAGTTTATCCCCGGGCTCCTACGAGCAGTACGTC. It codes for CASSLSPGSYEQYV.

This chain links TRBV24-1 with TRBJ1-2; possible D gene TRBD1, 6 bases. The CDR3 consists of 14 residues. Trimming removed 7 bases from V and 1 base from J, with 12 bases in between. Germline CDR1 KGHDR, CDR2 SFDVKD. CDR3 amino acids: CATRDRMSNYGYTF. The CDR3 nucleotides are TGTGCCACCAGAGACAGGATGAGTAACTATGGCTACACCTTC.

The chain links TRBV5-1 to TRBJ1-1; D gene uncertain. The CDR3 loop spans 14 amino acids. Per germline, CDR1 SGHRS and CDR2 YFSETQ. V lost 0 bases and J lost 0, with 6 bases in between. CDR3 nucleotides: TGCGCCAGCAGCTTGGGTATCCTGAACACTGAAGCTTTCTTT. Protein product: CASSLGILNTEAFF.